This TCR beta chain was sequenced for a study of blood T cell repertoires in COVID-19. Germline CDR1 reads MRHNA; CDR2 reads SNTAGT. V dropped 3 bases and J dropped 0; count of bases not matched to a gene: 8. CDR3 length: 18 residues. The repertoire was sequenced with immunoSEQ multiplex PCR; TCRdb's copy has only in-frame clones and lacks some. Here the sample spans about 230,000 clones, 70% to 90% being singletons. This sequence joins TRBV6-4 and TRBJ2-1; 10 positions match TRBD2. Sample: peripheral blood. This sequence originates from a woman aged 18-29 years who had recovered from COVID-19. This chain's CDR3 is CASSEGLAGVSSYNEQFF. The CDR3 DNA reads as TGTGCCAGCAGTGAGGGGCTAGCGGGGGTCAGCTCCTACAATGAGCAGTTCTTC.